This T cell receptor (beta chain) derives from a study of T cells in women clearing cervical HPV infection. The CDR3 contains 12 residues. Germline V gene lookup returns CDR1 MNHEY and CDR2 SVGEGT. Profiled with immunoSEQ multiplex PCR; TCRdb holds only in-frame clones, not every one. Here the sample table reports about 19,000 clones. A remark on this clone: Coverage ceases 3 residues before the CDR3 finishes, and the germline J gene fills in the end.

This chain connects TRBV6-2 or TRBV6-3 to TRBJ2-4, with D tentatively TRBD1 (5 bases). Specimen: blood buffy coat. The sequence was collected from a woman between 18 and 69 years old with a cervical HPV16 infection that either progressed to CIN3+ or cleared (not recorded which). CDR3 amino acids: CASATVNYGQYF. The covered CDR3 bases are TGTGCCAGCGCGACAGTCAACTATGGT.